Each of the 14 T cell receptor beta chains below was sequenced from the same sample in a study of cytomegalovirus exposure and HLA in healthy donors. Vbeta (60) and Jbeta (13) primers were used in the PCR. The repertoire was sequenced with immunoSEQ multiplex PCR; TCRdb's copy has only in-frame clones and lacks some. Of about 140,000 clones in the sample, more than 70% were seen once. Sequenced input: PBMCs. The receptors here all came from a man in his forties or fifties in good health and CMV-seropositive.

The gene calls are TRBV4-1 and TRBJ1-3; no clear D gene. Deletions cut 2 bases from V and 3 bases from J, with 8 bases between. CDR1 is MGHRA, CDR2 YSYEKL, per germline. There are 14 residues in the CDR3. For the CDR3, the DNA is TGCGCCAGCAGCCAAATGAGGGTTGGAAACACCATATATTTT. This gives the protein CASSQMRVGNTIYF.

The chain uses TRBV7-2 and TRBJ1-5; D remains unclear. The V gene's germline CDR1 is SGHTA and CDR2 FQGNSA. This CDR3 is built from 13 residues. V was pared by 3 bases and J by 6 bases, with 9 bases between. The DNA of the CDR3 is TGTGCCAGCAGCTTGGAGACTAGTCAGCCCCAGCATTTT. This encodes CASSLETSQPQHF.

This rearrangement joins TRBV2 to TRBJ1-1; 7 nucleotides agree with TRBD1. J lost 6 bases, V lost 2 bases, and 9 bases had no gene match. This CDR3 has 15 residues. Germline assignment: CDR1 SNHLY and CDR2 FYNNEI. DNA for the CDR3: TGTGCCAGCAGTGAATGGGACAGCTCAATCGCTGAAGCTTTCTTT. Residues: CASSEWDSSIAEAFF. The variable domain in full, with the rest retrieved from reference TRBV2 and TRBJ1-1, is EPEVTQTPSHQVTQMGQEVILRCVPISNHLYFYWYRQILGQKVEFLVSFYNNEISEKSEIFDDQFSVERPDGSNFTLKIRSTKLEDSAMYFCASSEWDSSIAEAFFGQGTRLTVV.

The CDR3 sequence: CASSLVSGGNYGYTF. CDR3 bases: TGTGCCAGCAGCTTGGTATCAGGGGGCAACTATGGCTACACCTTC. The chain couples TRBV5-5 to TRBJ1-2; TRBD1 agrees at 8 bases. The CDR3 covers 15 residues. V gave up 0 bases and J gave up 2 bases; unmatched junction bases: 3. CDR1 is SGHKS and CDR2 is YYEKEE in the germline V gene (reference sequence).

This clone came up a few times. The V and J genes are TRBV28 and TRBJ1-5, with TRBD1 identical over 8 bases. The ends lost 8 bases at V and 7 bases at J; junction bases unmatched: 10. The CDR3 spans 14 residues. Germline V gives CDR1 MDHEN, CDR2 SYDVKM. The chain's CDR3 is CASYGTGVLQPQHF. In DNA form, the CDR3 reads TGTGCCAGCTACGGGACAGGTGTATTACAGCCCCAGCATTTT.

CDR3 DNA: TGTGCTAGTGGTTTCGGGGAACTTGAAAAACTGTTTTTT. Translating it yields CASGFGELEKLFF. The chain joins TRBV12-5 to TRBJ1-4, with D unresolved. The V gene's germline CDR1 is LGHNT and CDR2 FRNRAP. CDR3 length equals 13 residues. Trimming stripped 3 bases from V and 7 bases from J, with 9 bases between. The full variable domain, in which reference TRBV12-5 and TRBJ1-4 provide the parts outside the CDR3, is DARVTQTPRHKVTEMGQEVTMRCQPILGHNTVFWYRQTMMQGLELLAYFRNRAPLDDSGMPKDRFSAEMPDATLATLKIQPSEPRDSAVYFCASGFGELEKLFFGSGTQLSVL.

The CDR3, as DNA: TGTGCCAGCAGCCTTAGTTCGGGAGTCAATGAGCAGTTCTTC. Translated: CASSLSSGVNEQFF. The J gene is TRBJ2-1, the V gene TRBV27; D is perhaps TRBD2 (6 bases). Germline V gene lookup returns CDR1 MNHEY and CDR2 SMNVEV (reference sequence). The V and J ends lost 6 bases and 6 bases respectively, with 15 bases between them. This CDR3 is built from 14 residues.

CDR3 protein: CASSGIAGAIQETQYF. The CDR3 bases are TGTGCCAGCAGTGGAATAGCGGGGGCGATACAAGAGACCCAGTACTTC. The chain has TRBV6-6 and TRBJ2-5, with TRBD2 matching 9 bases. Germline CDR1 is MNHNY and CDR2 is SVGAGI (reference sequence). V was clipped by 5 bases and J by 2 bases; unmatched bases: 9. The CDR3 runs to 16 residues.

The J gene is TRBJ1-1, the V gene TRBV4-1, with 7 positions matching TRBD1. Germline CDR1 reads MGHRA; CDR2 reads YSYEKL. The junction had 9 bases not matched to a gene; V was cut back by 1 base and J by 7 bases. The CDR3 runs 15 residues. The CDR3 DNA sequence: TGCGCCAGCAGCCAAGCCGTGGACAGGACCTATGAAGCTTTCTTT. This encodes CASSQAVDRTYEAFF.

By frequency in the sample, this clone is medium-sized. The chain couples TRBV9 to TRBJ2-3; possibly TRBD1 for D (6 bases). CDR3 length: 14 residues. Between the trimmed V and J ends, which lost 1 base and 6 bases, there was a span of 12 bases. Germline V CDR1 and CDR2: SGDLS, YYNGEE. The CDR3 loop is CASSVSGDWDTQYF. CDR3 nucleotide sequence: TGTGCCAGCAGCGTATCAGGGGATTGGGATACGCAGTATTTT.

This clone was found once. The rearrangement links TRBV9 to TRBJ2-1; D possibly corresponds to TRBD1 (5 bases). Germline CDR1 reads SGDLS; CDR2 reads YYNGEE. The CDR3 length is 14 residues. V lost 0 bases, J lost 9 bases, and 13 bases lay in between. CDR3: CASSVGRHTGEQFF. The CDR3 bases are TGTGCCAGCAGCGTAGGGCGGCATACAGGTGAGCAGTTCTTC.

V usage is TRBV4-3 and J usage is TRBJ1-3, with D possibly TRBD1 on 5 matching bases. Germline CDR1 is LGHNA and CDR2 is YSLEER. This CDR3 is built from 20 residues. Trimming shortened V by 4 bases and J by 12 bases, and 37 bases separated the two germline ends. DNA for the CDR3: TGCGCCAGCAGCCCTGGGCGGGGGAGCAACACTCGAGCTCAACGGACACTCATATATTTT. Its protein product is CASSPGRGSNTRAQRTLIYF.

This clone was detected a few times. This chain connects TRBV19 to TRBJ2-3; 7 nucleotides line up with TRBD2. In germline, CDR1 is LNHDA, CDR2 SQIVND (reference sequence). Trimming cost V 4 bases and J 1 base; bases outside gene matches: 5. The CDR3 runs to 15 residues. The CDR3 nucleotides are TGTGCCAGTAGTAGGTCTAGCGGAGGCACAGATACGCAGTATTTT. Translated, it gives CASSRSSGGTDTQYF.

The V call is TRBV19, the J call TRBJ2-7, with 7 bases identical to TRBD1. The V gene's germline CDR1 is LNHDA and CDR2 SQIVND (reference sequence). There are 15 residues in the CDR3. V lost 5 bases, J lost 2 bases, and 9 bases stayed unmatched. The CDR3 DNA reads TGTGCCAGTAGTCAGCCGGACAGGAGTACCTACGAGCAGTACTTC. Amino acids: CASSQPDRSTYEQYF.